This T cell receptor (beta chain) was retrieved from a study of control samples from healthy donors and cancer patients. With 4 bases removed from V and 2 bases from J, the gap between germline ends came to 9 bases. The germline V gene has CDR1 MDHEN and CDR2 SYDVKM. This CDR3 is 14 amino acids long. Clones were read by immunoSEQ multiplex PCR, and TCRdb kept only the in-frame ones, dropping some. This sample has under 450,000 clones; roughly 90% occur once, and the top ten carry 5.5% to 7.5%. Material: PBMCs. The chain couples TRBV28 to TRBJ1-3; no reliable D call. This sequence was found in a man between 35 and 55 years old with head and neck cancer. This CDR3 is CASSSGRTGNTIYF. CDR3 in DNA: TGTGCCAGCAGTTCCGGGAGAACTGGAAACACCATATATTTT.